The T cell receptor beta chain under discussion was sequenced for a study of shared clonotypes between healthy human individuals. Study context: The plates for each donor numbered three CD4 naive, three CD4 memory, two CD8 naive and one CD8 memory. Study-wide findings and caveats: The sampled material consisted only of blood, and tissue repertoires are likely to differ. Larger estimated richness was generally recorded for naive subsets relative to memory subsets.

Sequenced by immunoSEQ multiplex PCR; TCRdb stores in-frame clones only, minus some. The table has some 79,000 clones, about 63% seen once. A word on this clone: Its target is not known.

Each of the donors was a healthy adult who was HIV-negative and had not had a recent acute infection or vaccination. Trimming shortened V by 2 bases and J by 3 bases, and 14 bases separated the two germline ends. CDR1 and CDR2 (germline): LGHNA, YSLEER. CDR3 length: 15 amino acids. The sequenced material came from memory CD8+ T cells sorted from blood. Noted subset: CD45RO+ cells pooled with CCR7-negative TemRA cells. The gene calls are TRBV4-3 and TRBJ2-7, with D perhaps matching TRBD1 (5 bases). This receptor was obtained from a man younger than 45 in good health. The CDR3 here is CASSQTQGLGYEQYF. The CDR3 coding sequence is TGCGCCAGCAGCCAAACGCAGGGTTTAGGCTACGAGCAGTACTTC.